This T cell receptor beta chain was retrieved from a study of blood T cells in healthy people across ages. Study background: With template switching, about one barcoded beta molecule was captured per two T cells.

Primed by a sample-barcoded 5' primer and a J-beta primer mix, a second PCR proceeded for about 7 to 12 cycles. A single record per CDR3 protein comes from TCRdb applying MiXCR to the 5' RACE reads. This sample has some 790,000 distinct CDR3 sequences, with under 30% found just once. Many counts were recorded for this clonotype. Its specificity is unknown. Per-sample yields of isolated PBMCs were at least 6 million. Germline V lookup: CDR1 MNHNS, CDR2 SASEGT. This CDR3 contains 13 residues. V shed 8 bases and J shed 5 bases, with 15 bases lying between them. Overall study results and limits: Aged donors had fewer naive CD4+ cells and lower diversity than long-lived donors.

This receptor was identified in a woman aged 80 or over in good health. Specimen: blood. The chain is built from TRBV6-1 and TRBJ2-5; the D is unclear. The DNA of the CDR3 is TGTGCCAGCGCCGTGAGTGTGGCGGAGACCCAGTACTTC. It encodes CASAVSVAETQYF.